Presented here are 32 T cell receptor beta chains from one specimen sequenced in a study of shared clonotypes between healthy human individuals. Measured with immunoSEQ multiplex PCR; TCRdb has only the in-frame clones, and not every one. The sample holds millions of clones, under 95% seen once. It was CD45RO-negative cells, positively selected for CCR7, that made up naive CD8 cells, with terminally differentiated effector memory CD45RA+ cells excluded. Material for sequencing was naive CD8+ T cells from PBMCs. The receptor source for this set is a man aged 18 to 30 in good health. Some clones in this sample may be carry-over from other donors' samples.

The chain uses TRBV7-7 and TRBJ2-2; possibly TRBD2 for D (6 bases). The germline V gene encodes CDR1 SSHAT and CDR2 FNYEAQ (reference sequence). The CDR3 length is 16 residues. Trimming pared 1 base from V and 3 bases from J, leaving 12 bases between. CDR3 sequence (DNA): TGTGCCAGCAGCTTAGGACTATGGGGGGACACCGGGGAGCTGTTTTTT. Amino acids: CASSLGLWGDTGELFF.

As concerns this clone: The sample has other DNA sequences that encode this CDR3 too. This chain uses TRBV19 with TRBJ1-5; D may be TRBD1 (5 bases). Trimming removed 6 bases at V and 6 bases at J, with 9 bases between. Germline V CDR1 and CDR2: LNHDA, SQIVND (reference sequence). CDR3 length: 12 amino acids. The CDR3 DNA is TGTGCCAGTAGCCCCGGGGGTCAGCCCCAGCATTTT. Translating it yields CASSPGGQPQHF.

The gene calls are TRBV6-5 and TRBJ2-7; D not certain. Per germline, CDR1 MNHEY and CDR2 SVGAGI. This CDR3 comprises 15 residues. V gave up 0 bases and J gave up 0 bases, with 9 bases separating them. The CDR3: CASSYSSLPSYEQYF. The CDR3 region has the DNA TGTGCCAGCAGTTACTCGAGCTTACCCTCCTACGAGCAGTACTTC.

The rearrangement joins TRBV6-5 to TRBJ2-3, with 11 bases that match TRBD2. V gave up 5 bases and J gave up 3 bases; unmatched junction bases: 4. Per germline, CDR1 MNHEY and CDR2 SVGAGI. The CDR3 consists of 15 residues. The CDR3 nucleotides read TGTGCCAGCAGTCTCCGGACTAGCGGGACAGATACGCAGTATTTT. Amino acids: CASSLRTSGTDTQYF.

The chain uses TRBV28 and TRBJ1-1, with D unclear. The germline gives CDR1 MDHEN, CDR2 SYDVKM. V was trimmed by 8 bases and J by 0 bases, leaving 10 bases between them. This CDR3 comprises 13 residues. CDR3 amino acids: CASSGVMNTEAFF. CDR3 nucleotide sequence: TGTGCCAGCTCAGGAGTGATGAACACTGAAGCTTTCTTT.

A single count supports this clone. J is TRBJ1-4 and V is TRBV27; a weak D match, TRBD1 (5 bases). V lost 7 bases and J lost 8, with 17 bases in between. Looked up from germline, CDR1 is MNHEY and CDR2 is SMNVEV (reference sequence). The CDR3 runs to 14 residues. DNA of the CDR3: TGTGCCAGCACCCGAAGGGGAGCCTCGGAAAAACTGTTTTTT. Translating gives CASTRRGASEKLFF.

This rearrangement joins TRBV27 to TRBJ1-3; 9 bases match TRBD1. CDR1 is MNHEY and CDR2 is SMNVEV in the germline V gene (reference sequence). The CDR3 loop spans 14 amino acids. V shed 5 bases, J shed 2 bases, and the junction held 1 base outside the gene matches. This CDR3 is CASSGDRAGNTIYF. The DNA for the CDR3 is TGTGCCAGCAGTGGGGACAGGGCTGGAAACACCATATATTTT.

The rearrangement joins TRBV28 to TRBJ2-2, with D uncertain. This CDR3 spans 16 amino acids. The germline V and J ends were trimmed by 4 bases and 4 bases, with 16 bases remaining between them. Germline V gives CDR1 MDHEN, CDR2 SYDVKM. In DNA form, the CDR3 reads TGTGCCAGCAGTTACGACGCCGCCTGGGGCACCGGGGAGCTGTTTTTT. Translating gives CASSYDAAWGTGELFF.

The V gene is TRBV5-6, the J gene TRBJ1-2, with D perhaps matching TRBD1 (6 bases). Germline assignment: CDR1 SGHDT and CDR2 YYEEEE. The CDR3 has 12 amino acids. V was shortened by 7 bases and J by 4 bases, with 11 bases between the two germline ends. CDR3 protein: CASGTGAYGYTF. The CDR3 DNA reads TGTGCCAGCGGGACGGGGGCCTATGGCTACACCTTC.

The rearrangement joins TRBV6-5 to TRBJ2-3, with D maybe TRBD2 (5 bases). Deletions cut 4 bases from V and 0 bases from J, with 11 bases between. Looked up from germline, CDR1 is MNHEY and CDR2 is SVGAGI. This CDR3 spans 15 amino acids. The CDR3 nucleotides read TGTGCCAGCAGTTGGACTGAATATAGCACAGATACGCAGTATTTT. Its translation is CASSWTEYSTDTQYF.

On this clone: This specimen includes other DNA sequences encoding the same CDR3. The chain combines TRBV27 with TRBJ1-5; 8 bases fit TRBD1. The germline gives CDR1 MNHEY, CDR2 SMNVEV (reference sequence). CDR3 length: 14 amino acids. Trimming took 1 base from V and 5 from J; bases not matched to a gene: 1. CDR3 residues: CASSLYRGDQPQHF. The CDR3 coding sequence is TGTGCCAGCAGTTTATACAGGGGGGATCAGCCCCAGCATTTT.

V is TRBV27 and J is TRBJ2-1; D is tentatively TRBD1 or TRBD2 (6 bases each). V lost 11 bases and J lost 7, with 18 bases in between. Germline V CDR1 and CDR2: MNHEY, SMNVEV (reference sequence). The CDR3 loop spans 13 amino acids. The CDR3: CAVSRGQGNEQFF. The DNA of the CDR3 is TGTGCCGTCAGCCGGGGGCAGGGGAATGAGCAGTTCTTC.

The chain joins TRBV25-1 to TRBJ2-3; no definite D call. Germline loops: CDR1 MGHDK, CDR2 SYGVNS. With 4 bases removed from V and 7 bases from J, the gap between germline ends came to 15 bases. This CDR3 spans 14 amino acids. CDR3 DNA sequence: TGTGCCAGCAGTGCTGGCCGTGTCACGAATACGCAGTATTTT. It codes for CASSAGRVTNTQYF.

The rearrangement joins TRBV27 to TRBJ2-5; TRBD2 might be the D (5 bases). The V and J ends lost 2 bases and 4 bases respectively, with 11 bases between them. The CDR3 has 14 amino acids. The germline V gene has CDR1 MNHEY and CDR2 SMNVEV (reference sequence). CDR3 loop: CASSLTRSVETQYF. CDR3 bases: TGTGCCAGCAGTTTAACTAGGAGCGTAGAGACCCAGTACTTC.

The V gene is TRBV6-5, the J gene TRBJ2-1; perhaps TRBD1 as D (5 bases). Germline CDR1 MNHEY, CDR2 SVGAGI. The CDR3 runs to 15 residues. V dropped 2 bases and J dropped 0 bases, with 8 bases sitting between them. The CDR3 coding sequence is TGTGCCAGCAGTTACGACAGCAGCTCCTACAATGAGCAGTTCTTC. This translates into CASSYDSSSYNEQFF.

The CDR3 DNA reads TGTGCCAGCAGCCTACCCCCGTTGGGGTGGGAGAGCTCCTACAATGAGCAGTTCTTC. The encoded protein is CASSLPPLGWESSYNEQFF. The V gene is TRBV7-8, the J gene TRBJ2-1, with a weak D call TRBD2 (5 bases). V lost 5 bases, J lost 0 bases, and 23 bases lay in between. The CDR3 extends over 19 amino acids. Germline CDR1 and CDR2: SGHVS and FQNEAQ.

A single count supports this clone. The chain couples TRBV10-2 to TRBJ2-7, with D tentatively TRBD2 (5 bases). The CDR3 length is 15 residues. The germline V gene encodes CDR1 WSHSY and CDR2 SAAADI. The V end lost 1 base, the J end lost 2 bases, and 12 bases lay between the germline ends. The DNA of the CDR3 is TGCGCCAGCAGTGAGTGGAAGCGGAGCACCTACGAGCAGTACTTC. Residues: CASSEWKRSTYEQYF.

As regards this clone: The sample carries other DNA sequences with the same CDR3. The CDR3 here is CASSLGGSYNEQFF. The CDR3 DNA follows: TGTGCCAGCAGCTTAGGCGGATCCTACAATGAGCAGTTCTTC. V gene TRBV7-3 combines with J gene TRBJ2-1; no reliable D call. The V gene's germline CDR1 is SGHTA and CDR2 FQGTGA. Trimming took off 2 bases at V and 1 base at J, with 6 bases between the two ends. The CDR3 has 14 residues.

The V gene is TRBV11-2, the J gene TRBJ2-1; D remains unclear. Germline V gives CDR1 SGHAT, CDR2 FQNNGV. The germline V and J ends were trimmed by 5 bases and 6 bases, with 2 bases remaining between them. The CDR3 contains 10 residues. DNA for the CDR3: TGTGCCAGCAGCACCAATGAGCAGTTCTTC. Translated: CASSTNEQFF.

In its sample, this clone was seen a few times. The chain joins TRBV11-2 to TRBJ2-1; D is undetermined. The CDR3 sequence is 11 residues long. CDR1 and CDR2 from the germline V gene are SGHAT and FQNNGV. Trimming took off 5 bases at V and 2 bases at J, with 1 base between the two ends. The CDR3 spells CASSPYNEQFF. CDR3 bases: TGTGCCAGCAGCCCCTACAATGAGCAGTTCTTC.

To note about this clone: Other DNA sequences from this sample encode an identical CDR3 as well. The chain carries TRBV19 and TRBJ2-3; possibly TRBD2 for D (5 bases). Trimming pared 6 bases from V and 0 bases from J, leaving 7 bases between. This CDR3 region has 13 residues. CDR1 and CDR2 (germline): LNHDA, SQIVND (reference sequence). The CDR3 sequence: CASSGGSTDTQYF. The CDR3 DNA follows: TGTGCCAGTAGCGGAGGTAGCACAGATACGCAGTATTTT.

The chain is built from TRBV30 and TRBJ2-7; TRBD1 matches 8 bases. There are 20 residues in the CDR3. Looked up from germline, CDR1 is GTSNPN and CDR2 is SVGIG (reference sequence). V lost 2 bases and J lost 1; bases outside the gene matches: 22. The CDR3 spells CAWSPSRDRLLGERSYEQYF. The CDR3 nucleotides read TGTGCCTGGAGTCCATCCCGGGACAGGTTGTTGGGTGAGCGGTCCTACGAGCAGTACTTC.

With regard to this clone: This CDR3 is also generated by other DNA sequences in the sample. This sequence joins TRBV5-6 and TRBJ1-1; D perhaps matches TRBD1 (6 bases). This CDR3 is built from 15 residues. Germline V lookup: CDR1 SGHDT, CDR2 YYEEEE. V lost 0 bases and J lost 1, with 10 bases in between. CDR3 amino acids: CASSLGTGWNTEAFF. CDR3 DNA sequence: TGTGCCAGCAGCTTGGGTACAGGGTGGAACACTGAAGCTTTCTTT.

This chain connects TRBV19 to TRBJ2-1, with D perhaps matching TRBD1 (7 bases). Germline CDR1 and CDR2: LNHDA and SQIVND (reference sequence). Trimming stripped 11 bases from V and 9 bases from J, with 17 bases between. The CDR3 loop spans 12 amino acids. CDR3 in DNA: TGTGCCGTGTCCCCAGGGGGAGGTGAGCAGTTCTTC. Encoded protein: CAVSPGGGEQFF. The full variable domain, rest sourced from reference TRBV19 and TRBJ2-1, is DGGITQSPKYLFRKEGQNVTLSCEQNLNHDAMYWYRQDPGQGLRLIYYSQIVNDFQKGDIAEGYSVSREKKESFPLTVTSAQKNPTAFYLCAVSPGGGEQFFGPGTRLTVL.

The genes are TRBV13 and TRBJ2-7, with 7 bases fitting TRBD1. The CDR3 sequence is 15 residues long. V was pared by 6 bases and J by 2 bases, with 10 bases of the junction left unmatched. The germline CDR1 and CDR2 sequences are PRHDT and FYEKMQ (reference sequence). The CDR3 region is CASRGPMTGTYEQYF. The CDR3, as DNA: TGTGCCAGCAGAGGGCCCATGACAGGGACCTACGAGCAGTACTTC.

In its sample, this clone was seen once. The chain recombines TRBV5-1 with TRBJ2-2, with 8 bases identical to TRBD1. The CDR3 has 13 residues. Germline V gene lookup returns CDR1 SGHRS and CDR2 YFSETQ. J lost 6 bases, V lost 3 bases, and 1 base had no gene match. This CDR3 is CASSWTGSGELFF. CDR3 DNA sequence: TGCGCCAGCAGCTGGACAGGGTCCGGGGAGCTGTTTTTT.

This rearrangement joins TRBV15 to TRBJ2-1; TRBD1 matches at 9 bases. This CDR3 region has 15 residues. The V and J ends lost 5 bases and 10 bases, in that order; junction bases with no gene match: 12. CDR1 is LNHNV and CDR2 is YYDKDF in the germline V gene (reference sequence). The DNA of the CDR3 is TGTGCCACCAGCGGAAGGGGGACAGGGAATGACGAGCAGTTCTTC. This gives the protein CATSGRGTGNDEQFF. The whole variable domain, filled in from reference TRBV15 and TRBJ2-1, reads DAMVIQNPRYQVTQFGKPVTLSCSQTLNHNVMYWYQQKSSQAPKLLFHYYDKDFNNEADTPDNFQSRRPNTSFCFLDIRSPGLGDTAMYLCATSGRGTGNDEQFFGPGTRLTVL.

The chain combines TRBV6-5 with TRBJ2-7; tentative D call: TRBD2 (5 bases). Trimming shortened V by 5 bases and J by 2 bases, and 16 bases separated the two germline ends. This CDR3 is built from 15 residues. Per germline, CDR1 MNHEY and CDR2 SVGAGI. The CDR3 sequence: CASSLTWESTYEQYF. CDR3 coding DNA: TGTGCCAGCAGTCTGACGTGGGAGAGTACCTACGAGCAGTACTTC.

This sequence joins TRBV19 and TRBJ1-2; TRBD1 might be the D (6 bases). The CDR3 spans 12 residues. Trimming pared 4 bases from V and 7 bases from J, leaving 10 bases between. From germline, CDR1 is LNHDA and CDR2 SQIVND (reference sequence). This CDR3 is CASSTPGVGYTF. In nucleotides, the CDR3 is TGTGCCAGTAGTACCCCAGGGGTTGGCTACACCTTC.

The chain combines TRBV29-1 with TRBJ2-1; D is undetermined. The CDR3 consists of 15 residues. V was cut by 3 bases and J by 0 bases, with 12 bases left in between. Germline values: CDR1 SQVTM, CDR2 ANQGSEA. Written as DNA, the CDR3 is TGCAGCGTTGATAGAGACCCAAGCTCCTACAATGAGCAGTTCTTC. Translation gives CSVDRDPSSYNEQFF.

This chain uses TRBV5-8 with TRBJ1-2; weak D call: TRBD1 (5 bases). There are 13 residues in the CDR3. CDR1 is SGHTS, CDR2 YDEGEE, per germline. V was trimmed by 1 base and J by 6 bases, leaving 10 bases between them. The DNA of the CDR3 is TGTGCCAGCAGCTTGTGGGGCCAGAATGGCTACACCTTC. Its protein is CASSLWGQNGYTF.

This chain uses TRBV11-2 with TRBJ2-6, with D perhaps matching TRBD2 (6 bases). There are 13 residues in the CDR3. Germline CDR1 reads SGHAT; CDR2 reads FQNNGV. This chain's CDR3 is CAVAGGGANVLTF. The CDR3 bases are TGTGCAGTCGCCGGGGGTGGGGCCAACGTCCTGACTTTC.